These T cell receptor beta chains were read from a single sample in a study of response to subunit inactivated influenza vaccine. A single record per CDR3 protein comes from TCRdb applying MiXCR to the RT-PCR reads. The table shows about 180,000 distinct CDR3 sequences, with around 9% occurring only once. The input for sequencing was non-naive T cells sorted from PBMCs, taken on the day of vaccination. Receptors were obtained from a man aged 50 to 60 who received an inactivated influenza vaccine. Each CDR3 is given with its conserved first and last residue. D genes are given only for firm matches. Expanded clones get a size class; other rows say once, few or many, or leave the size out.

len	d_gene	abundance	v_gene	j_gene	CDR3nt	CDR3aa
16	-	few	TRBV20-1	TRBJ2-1	TGCAGTGCTAGCCGATTTCAGGGTCTCGCCTACAATGAGCAGTTCTTC	CSASRFQGLAYNEQFF
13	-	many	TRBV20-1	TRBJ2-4	TGCAGTGCGACAGAGTTAGCCAAAAACATTCAGTACTTC	CSATELAKNIQYF
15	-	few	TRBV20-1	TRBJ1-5	TGCAGTGCTAGAGATAATTGGGGTAGCAATCAGCCCCAGCATTTT	CSARDNWGSNQPQHF
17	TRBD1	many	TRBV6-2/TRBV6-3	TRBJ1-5	TGTGCCAGCAGTTACGAAACTGGACAGGGCGGGAATCAGCCCCAGCATTTT	CASSYETGQGGNQPQHF
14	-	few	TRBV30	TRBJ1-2	TGTGCCTGGAGGGCGTACGCCGGGAGATATGGCTACACCTTC	CAWRAYAGRYGYTF
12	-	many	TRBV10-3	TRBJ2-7	TGTGCCATCAGTGAGTCTTGGGGCGAGCAGTACTTC	CAISESWGEQYF
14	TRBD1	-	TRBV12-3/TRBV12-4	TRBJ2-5	TGTGCCAGCAGAATACGGGACAGACAAGAGACCCAGTACTTC	CASRIRDRQETQYF
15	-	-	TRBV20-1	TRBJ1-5	TGCAGTGCTTTCACAGGGACCAATAGCAATCAGCCCCAGCGTTTT	CSAFTGTNSNQPQRF
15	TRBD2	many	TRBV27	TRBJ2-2	TGTGCCAGCAGTTTATTTGCGGGAGGCACCGGGGAGCTGTTTTTT	CASSLFAGGTGELFF
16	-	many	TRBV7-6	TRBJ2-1	TGTGCCAGCAGCCTAAAGGGGGGGTCCGGTGTTGATGAGCAGTTCTTC	CASSLKGGSGVDEQFF
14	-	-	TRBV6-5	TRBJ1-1	TGTGCCAGCAGTTACTTTGGCGGGGACACTGAAGCTTTCTTT	CASSYFGGDTEAFF
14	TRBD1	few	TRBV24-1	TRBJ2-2	TGTGCCGCCTCGGGGACAGGTAACACCGGGGAGCTGTTTTTT	CAASGTGNTGELFF
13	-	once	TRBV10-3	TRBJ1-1	TGTGCCATCAGAACAAGTTCGGGGACTAAAGCTTTCTTT	CAIRTSSGTKAFF
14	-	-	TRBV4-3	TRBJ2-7	TGCGCCAGCAGCCAAAAAGTGGGATCCTACGAGCAGTACTTC	CASSQKVGSYEQYF
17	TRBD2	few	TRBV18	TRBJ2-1	TGTGCCAGCTCACCGTCACTGCTAGCGGGGCCGTACAATGAGCAGTTCTTC	CASSPSLLAGPYNEQFF
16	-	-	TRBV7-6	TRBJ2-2	TGTGCCAGCAGCTCAAACGGGGGACGGAACACCGGGGAGCTGTTTTTT	CASSSNGGRNTGELFF
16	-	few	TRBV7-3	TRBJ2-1	TGTGCCAGCAGCTTAAATGCCGCAGGGACTCAGAGTGAGCAGTTCTTC	CASSLNAAGTQSEQFF
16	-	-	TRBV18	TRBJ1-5	TGTGCCAGCTCACCAACAAACAGGGATAGCAATCAGCCCCAGCATTTT	CASSPTNRDSNQPQHF
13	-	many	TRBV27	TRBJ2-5	TGTGCCAGCAGAAGGCAAGGGGGAGAGACCCAGTACTTC	CASRRQGGETQYF
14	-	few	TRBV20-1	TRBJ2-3	TGCAGTGACGTACTAGCCCTTCACACAGATACGCAGTATTTT	CSDVLALHTDTQYF
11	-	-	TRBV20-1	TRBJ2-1	TGCAGTGCTAGAGAGGACACCGAGCAGTTCTTC	CSAREDTEQFF
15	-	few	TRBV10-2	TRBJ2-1	TGCGCCAGGGTGCCTATGAGCGGGCTATACAATGAGCAGTTCTTC	CARVPMSGLYNEQFF
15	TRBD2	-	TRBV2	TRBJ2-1	TGTGCCAGCAGTGCCTCTAGCGGGGGGGGCAATGAGCAGTTCTTC	CASSASSGGGNEQFF
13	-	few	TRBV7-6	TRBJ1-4	TGTGCCAGCAGCGTCGGACAGCGTGAAAAACTGTTTTTT	CASSVGQREKLFF
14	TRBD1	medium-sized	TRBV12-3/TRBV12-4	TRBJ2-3	TGCGCCAGCAGCTTGGGACAGAGCACAGATACGCAGTATTTT	CASSLGQSTDTQYF
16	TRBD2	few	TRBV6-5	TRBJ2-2	TGTGCCAGCAGTTCGGGACTAGCGGGGGTTACCGGGGAGCTGTTTTTT	CASSSGLAGVTGELFF
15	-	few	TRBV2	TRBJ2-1	TGTGCCAGCAGTCCTTCAACCGGCTCCTACAATGAGCAGTTCTTC	CASSPSTGSYNEQFF
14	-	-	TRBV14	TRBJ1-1	TGTGCCAGCAGCCGGGAAGCCCGGGGCACTGAAGCTTTCTTT	CASSREARGTEAFF
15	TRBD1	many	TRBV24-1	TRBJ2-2	TGTGCCACCAGTGATGGGACAGCGAACACCGGGGAGCTGTTTTTT	CATSDGTANTGELFF
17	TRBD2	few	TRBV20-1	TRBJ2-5	TGCAGTGCTAGAGATCTGGCTAGCGGAAATCTCCAAGAGACCCAGTACTTC	CSARDLASGNLQETQYF
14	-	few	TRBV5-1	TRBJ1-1	TGCGCCAGCAGCTTGTCTCCGGGGGGCACTGAAGCTTTCTTT	CASSLSPGGTEAFF
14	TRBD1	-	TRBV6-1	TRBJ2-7	TGTGCCAGCAGTGTGACAGGGGGCCTCGACGAGCAGTACTTC	CASSVTGGLDEQYF
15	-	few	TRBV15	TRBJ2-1	TGTGCCACCAGCAGAGTCAGCGGCTCCTACAATGAGCAGTTCTTC	CATSRVSGSYNEQFF
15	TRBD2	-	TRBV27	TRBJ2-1	TGTGCCAGCAGTTTTTGGTCTAGCGGAGACAATGAGCAGTTCTTC	CASSFWSSGDNEQFF
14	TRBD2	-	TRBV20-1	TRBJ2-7	TGCAGTGCCAAATCTAGCGGGTATTCCTACGAGCAGTACTTC	CSAKSSGYSYEQYF
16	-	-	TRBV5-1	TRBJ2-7	TGCGCCAGCAGCTTGGACCCCTCAAGCGTTGCCTACGAGCAGTACTTC	CASSLDPSSVAYEQYF
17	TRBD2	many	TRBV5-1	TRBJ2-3	TGCGCCAGCCATGAGGCCCCAGCGGGAGGGCCGGCAGATACGCAGTATTTT	CASHEAPAGGPADTQYF
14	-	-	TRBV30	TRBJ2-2	TGTGCCTGGAGTAGAGGCCTCGGAACCGGGGAGCTGTTTTTT	CAWSRGLGTGELFF
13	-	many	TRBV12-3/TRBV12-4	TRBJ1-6	TGTGCCAGCGGGGAACAGGGTGTATCACCCCTCCACTTT	CASGEQGVSPLHF
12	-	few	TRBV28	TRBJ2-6	TGTGCCAGCAGGGGGGGGGCCAACGTCCTGACTTTC	CASRGGANVLTF
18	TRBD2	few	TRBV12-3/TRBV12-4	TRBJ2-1	TGTGCCAGCACGAGACTAGCGGGAGGGTCTTACTCCTACAATGAGCAGTTCTTC	CASTRLAGGSYSYNEQFF
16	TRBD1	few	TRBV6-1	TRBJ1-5	TGTGCCAGCAGTAAAACCGGGACAGGGAAAAATCAGCCCCAGCATTTT	CASSKTGTGKNQPQHF
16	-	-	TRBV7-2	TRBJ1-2	TGTGCCAGCAGCTTAGGGGGGGGCAGGGGAATTTATGGCTACACCTTC	CASSLGGGRGIYGYTF
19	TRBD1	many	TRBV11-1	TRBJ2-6	TGTGCCAGCAGCTCCCTATGGGGGACAGGGTTATCTGGGGCCAACGTCCTGACTTTC	CASSSLWGTGLSGANVLTF
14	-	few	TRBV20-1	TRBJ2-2	TGCAGTGCTAGGAAGTGGGGAAACACCGGGGAGCTGTTTTTT	CSARKWGNTGELFF